The clone carrying this T cell receptor (beta chain) was seen once. This entry is derived from a study of cytomegalovirus exposure and HLA in healthy donors. About the research overall: Membership in the Caucasian-associated ancestry cluster was found for about four fifths of 350 to 450 genotyped donors.

The PCR used 60 Vbeta and 13 Jbeta primers. Sequenced by immunoSEQ multiplex PCR; TCRdb stores in-frame clones only, minus some. The sample lists approximately 210,000 clones; roughly 82% were seen once. Germline trimming cut 2 bases from V and 4 bases from J; bases unmatched to any gene: 13. The CDR3 runs to 17 residues. Germline V lookup: CDR1 MNHEY, CDR2 SMNVEV (reference sequence). Sequences were obtained from PBMCs. The V gene is TRBV27, the J gene TRBJ2-5, with TRBD1 matching over 7 bases. This receptor was identified in a man in his forties or fifties in good health and CMV-seropositive. Here the CDR3 reads CASSLTGVDSEGETQYF. The CDR3 bases are TGTGCCAGCAGTTTAACAGGGGTGGACTCAGAGGGAGAGACCCAGTACTTC.